Below are 3 T cell receptor beta chains sequenced from a single sample in a study of CD8+CD57+ T cells in acquired aplastic anemia. CDR3 and TCR beta VDJ profiling relied on genomic DNA as the template. TCRdb reprocessed the reads via MiXCR and lists one record per CDR3 protein. The sample includes approximately 300,000 distinct CDR3 sequences, 56% of them seen just once. All patients picked for sequencing had shown, by flow cytometry, an expansion of CD8+CD57+ cells. Sequencing was performed on sorted CD4+, CD8+, or CD8+CD57+ T cells (not recorded which) from PBMCs. Receptors originate from a human donor with aplastic anemia.

The V and J genes are TRBV2 and TRBJ2-5, with 7 bases aligning to TRBD2. Germline-derived CDR1 and CDR2 are SNHLY and FYNNEI. The CDR3 extends over 13 amino acids. V trimming: 5 bases; J trimming: 9 bases; junction bases outside the gene matches: 9. CDR3 sequence reads: CASSPPERGAQYF. The CDR3, as DNA: TGTGCCAGCAGTCCGCCCGAACGGGGGGCCCAGTACTTC.

The chain couples TRBV19 to TRBJ1-5; 9 bases are a match to TRBD1. V shed 3 bases and J 4 bases; nucleotides not matched to a gene: 1. This CDR3 spans 14 amino acids. CDR1 LNHDA and CDR2 SQIVND come from the germline V gene (reference sequence). The CDR3 spells CASSIGTGNQPQHF. Here the CDR3 DNA reads TGTGCCAGTAGTATTGGGACAGGGAATCAGCCCCAGCATTTT.

CDR3 sequence: CSVQGTYEQYF. The CDR3 DNA reads as TGCAGTGTACAGGGAACCTACGAGCAGTACTTC. The chain recombines TRBV20-1 with TRBJ2-7; possibly TRBD1 for D (6 bases). The CDR3 consists of 11 residues. Germline CDR1 reads DFQATT; CDR2 reads SNEGSKA (reference sequence). V dropped 7 bases and J dropped 2 bases, with 9 bases sitting between them.